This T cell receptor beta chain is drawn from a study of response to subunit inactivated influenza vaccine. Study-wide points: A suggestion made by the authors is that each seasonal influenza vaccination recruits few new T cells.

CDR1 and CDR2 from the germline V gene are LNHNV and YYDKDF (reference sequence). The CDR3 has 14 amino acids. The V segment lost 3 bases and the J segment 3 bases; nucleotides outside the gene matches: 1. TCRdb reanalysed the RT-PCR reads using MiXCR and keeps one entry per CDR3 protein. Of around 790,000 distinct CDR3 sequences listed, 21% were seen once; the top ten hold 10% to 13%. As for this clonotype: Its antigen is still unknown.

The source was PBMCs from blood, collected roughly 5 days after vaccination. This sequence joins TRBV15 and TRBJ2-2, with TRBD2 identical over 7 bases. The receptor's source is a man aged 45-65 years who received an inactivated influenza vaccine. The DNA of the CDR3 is TGTGCCACCAGCAGCGGGAGGTACACCGGGGAGCTGTTTTTT. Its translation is CATSSGRYTGELFF. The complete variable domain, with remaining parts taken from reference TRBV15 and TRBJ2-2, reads DAMVIQNPRYQVTQFGKPVTLSCSQTLNHNVMYWYQQKSSQAPKLLFHYYDKDFNNEADTPDNFQSRRPNTSFCFLDIRSPGLGDTAMYLCATSSGRYTGELFFGEGSRLTVL.